These 32 T cell receptor beta chains were all obtained from the same sample, sequenced in a study of response to subunit inactivated influenza vaccine. TCRdb used MiXCR to reprocess the RT-PCR reads, holding one entry per CDR3 protein. The sample shows 650,000 to 700,000 distinct CDR3 sequences, more than 15% of them seen only once. The material was PBMCs from blood, obtained 12 days after vaccination. The receptors were gathered from a man aged 45-65 years who received an inactivated influenza vaccine.

This clonotype came up a few times. This chain links TRBV3-1 with TRBJ1-1; D may be TRBD1 (5 bases). This CDR3 is 14 amino acids long. The germline V gene has CDR1 LGHDT and CDR2 YNNKEL (reference sequence). Trimming cost V 2 bases and J 10 bases, with 17 bases left between them. In DNA, the CDR3 is TGTGCCAGCAGCCAACACGGGGCCAGGATGTCAGCTTTCTTT. Residues: CASSQHGARMSAFF.

The rearrangement uses TRBV28 and TRBJ2-3, with D possibly TRBD2 on 6 matching bases. Trimming took 6 bases from V and 2 from J, leaving 15 bases between them. The CDR3 extends over 15 amino acids. CDR1 and CDR2 from the germline V gene are MDHEN and SYDVKM. For the CDR3, the DNA is TGTGCCAGCAGGCCCGGGACTCCTGTCACAGATACGCAGTATTTT. It is translated as CASRPGTPVTDTQYF.

This clonotype was recorded a few times. The chain has TRBV3-1 and TRBJ1-1, with 12 nucleotides matching TRBD1. Germline assignment: CDR1 LGHDT and CDR2 YNNKEL (reference sequence). V trimming: 3 bases; J trimming: 4 bases; junction bases outside the gene matches: 3. The CDR3 runs to 15 residues. The CDR3 here is CASSQGQGARTEAFF. Here the CDR3 DNA reads TGTGCCAGCAGCCAGGGACAGGGGGCGCGCACTGAAGCTTTCTTT.

The sample holds a few counts of this clonotype. The chain is built from TRBV4-2 and TRBJ1-5; D is possibly TRBD1 (5 bases). Trimming took 0 bases from V and 2 from J, leaving 11 bases between them. CDR3 length: 16 residues. Germline lookup yields CDR1 LGHNA and CDR2 YNFKEQ. CDR3 region: CASSQDWRGGNQPQHF. CDR3 nucleotides: TGTGCCAGCAGCCAAGATTGGAGGGGAGGCAATCAGCCCCAGCATTTT.

The CDR3 spells CASSYKYSYEQYF. In DNA form, the CDR3 reads TGTGCCAGCAGTTACAAATACTCCTACGAGCAGTACTTC. This sequence joins TRBV6-2 or TRBV6-3 and TRBJ2-7; no definite D call. V lost 2 bases, J lost 0 bases, and 5 bases lay in between. The CDR3 loop spans 13 amino acids. Germline CDR1 reads MNHEY; CDR2 reads SVGEGT.

The V call is TRBV28, the J call TRBJ1-2; no clear D gene. The CDR3 contains 13 residues. Germline V gene data show CDR1 as MDHEN and CDR2 as SYDVKM. V was shortened by 10 bases and J by 2 bases, with 14 bases between the two germline ends. Here the CDR3 DNA reads TGTGCCACCTACAGCAGATCAAACTATGGCTACACCTTC. Amino acids: CATYSRSNYGYTF.

This clonotype occurred a few times. The chain recombines TRBV2 with TRBJ2-2; no clear D. CDR1 is SNHLY, CDR2 FYNNEI, per germline. CDR3 length: 13 amino acids. Trimming pared 4 bases from V and 3 bases from J, leaving 6 bases between. This CDR3 is CASSVTDTGELFF. In nucleotides, the CDR3 is TGTGCCAGCAGTGTCACCGACACCGGGGAGCTGTTTTTT.

In its sample, this clonotype was seen a few times. The chain joins TRBV10-3 to TRBJ1-6, with unresolved D. Trimming cost V 11 bases and J 5 bases, with 16 bases left between them. The CDR3 is 14 amino acids. Germline assignment: CDR1 ENHRY and CDR2 SYGVKD. CDR3 amino acids: CACRVGGNNSPLHF. In DNA form, the CDR3 reads TGTGCCTGCCGGGTCGGCGGCAATAATTCACCCCTCCACTTT.

This chain uses TRBV6-4 with TRBJ2-3; D uncertain. The CDR3 runs to 15 residues. CDR1 is MRHNA and CDR2 is SNTAGT in the germline V gene. V lost 2 bases to trimming and J lost 0 bases, with 9 bases between them. In nucleotides, the CDR3 is TGTGCCAGCAGTGACGGTCAGGCCAGCACAGATACGCAGTATTTT. This gives the protein CASSDGQASTDTQYF.

This clonotype was detected only a few times. The chain has TRBV12-3 or TRBV12-4 and TRBJ2-3; D not certain. V was shortened by 7 bases and J by 0 bases, with 11 bases between the two germline ends. CDR3 length equals 14 residues. This chain's CDR3 is CASTQYTSTDTQYF. CDR3 coding DNA: TGTGCCAGCACACAGTATACTAGCACAGATACGCAGTATTTT.

This clonotype was recorded many times. The chain is built from TRBV5-1 and TRBJ2-2, with 12 bases that match TRBD1. The CDR3 sequence is 14 residues long. The V segment lost 5 bases and the J segment 6 bases; nucleotides outside the gene matches: 2. Germline V CDR1 and CDR2: SGHRS, YFSETQ. This CDR3 is CASSRDRGPGELFF. The CDR3 DNA is TGCGCCAGCAGTAGGGACAGGGGGCCCGGGGAGCTGTTTTTT.

The chain has TRBV28 and TRBJ2-6; a weak D match, TRBD1 (5 bases). V was trimmed by 5 bases and J by 5 bases, leaving 16 bases between them. Germline V gene lookup returns CDR1 MDHEN and CDR2 SYDVKM. The CDR3 runs to 16 residues. The CDR3, as DNA: TGTGCCAGCAGTCCCAGACAGCCCTTAAGGGCCAACGTCCTGACTTTC. Translation: CASSPRQPLRANVLTF.

A note on this clonotype: The limits of the CDR3 on the DNA are not certain, so only TCRdb's listed CDR3 is given. This chain uses TRBV21-1 with TRBJ2-5; the DNA was not used to check the table's D call, TRBD1. TRBV21-1 represents a pseudogene. The CDR3 has 19 residues if both end residues are counted. The CDR3 loop is CASSKFGTGSSFYQETQYF.

This clonotype has more than one count but fewer than ten. The rearrangement uses TRBV18 and TRBJ2-2; perhaps TRBD1 as D (6 bases). The germline gives CDR1 KGHSH, CDR2 LQKENI. Trimming took off 0 bases at V and 1 base at J, with 12 bases between the two ends. CDR3 length equals 17 residues. This CDR3 is CASSPPIRTENTGELFF. CDR3 DNA sequence: TGTGCCAGCTCACCACCGATTAGGACAGAGAACACCGGGGAGCTGTTTTTT.

This clonotype was detected only a few times. The V gene is TRBV10-3, the J gene TRBJ2-7, with a weak D call TRBD1 (5 bases). This CDR3 is 12 amino acids long. Germline assignment: CDR1 ENHRY and CDR2 SYGVKD. Trimming removed 2 bases from V and 3 bases from J, with 5 bases in between. Here the CDR3 reads CAISEDSYEQYF. The CDR3, as DNA: TGTGCCATCAGTGAGGACAGCTACGAGCAGTACTTC.

This clonotype has just a few counts. This chain joins TRBV27 and TRBJ1-5; 10 positions agree with TRBD1. This CDR3 contains 17 residues. V shed 5 bases, J shed 7 bases, and the junction held 14 bases outside the gene matches. Germline V gene data show CDR1 as MNHEY and CDR2 as SMNVEV (reference sequence). The CDR3 sequence: CASSRSPWTGGGQPQHF. The CDR3 region has the DNA TGTGCCAGCAGTCGATCCCCTTGGACAGGGGGTGGCCAGCCCCAGCATTTT.

This clonotype was seen a few times. The chain uses TRBV14 and TRBJ2-6; 10 positions agree with TRBD1. With V trimmed by 4 bases and J by 3 bases, 6 bases remained unmatched. The CDR3 covers 17 residues. CDR1 and CDR2 from the germline V gene are SGHDN and FVKESK. The CDR3 region is CASSPGTGVNGANVLTF. CDR3 in DNA: TGTGCCAGCAGCCCCGGGACAGGGGTCAATGGGGCCAACGTCCTGACTTTC.

This clonotype was picked up a small number of times. The chain uses TRBV19 and TRBJ2-1; 8 nucleotides match TRBD2. CDR3 length: 17 amino acids. Germline V gene sequence: CDR1 LNHDA, CDR2 SQIVND (reference sequence). The V and J ends lost 3 bases and 7 bases, in that order; junction bases with no gene match: 14. The CDR3 nucleotides read TGTGCCAGTAGTATTGGGGGTACCGGGAGGGGCGGGAATGAGCAGTTCTTC. Translated: CASSIGGTGRGGNEQFF.

This chain joins TRBV4-1 and TRBJ1-6; D is perhaps TRBD1 (6 bases). The V and J ends lost 5 bases and 5 bases respectively, with 10 bases between them. CDR3 length: 14 amino acids. The germline CDR1 and CDR2 sequences are MGHRA and YSYEKL. This chain's CDR3 is CASSSDRDNSPLHF. CDR3 in DNA: TGCGCCAGCAGCTCGGACAGAGATAATTCACCCCTCCACTTT.

The chain employs TRBV15 and TRBJ2-3, with 8 bases aligning to TRBD2. Trimming removed 3 bases from V and 2 bases from J; junction bases left unmatched: 10. Germline CDR1 and CDR2: LNHNV and YYDKDF (reference sequence). The CDR3 extends over 17 amino acids. The CDR3 DNA is TGTGCCACCAGCAGGGCCAGCGGGGGCAGATTCACAGATACGCAGTATTTT. This codes for CATSRASGGRFTDTQYF.

This clonotype showed up just a few times. The rearrangement links TRBV12-3 or TRBV12-4 to TRBJ1-2; tentatively, D is TRBD1 (5 bases). V gave up 5 bases and J gave up 4 bases, with 14 bases separating them. The CDR3 loop spans 14 amino acids. The CDR3 sequence is CASSPAGAGYGYTF. The CDR3 DNA follows: TGTGCCAGCAGTCCAGCCGGGGCAGGCTATGGCTACACCTTC.

V is TRBV11-1 and J is TRBJ1-4; D perhaps matches TRBD1 (6 bases). This CDR3 contains 18 residues. Germline V gene sequence: CDR1 SGHAT, CDR2 FQDESV (reference sequence). Trimming removed 3 bases at V and 2 bases at J, with 19 bases between. The CDR3 DNA is TGTGCCAGCAGCTTGGAGGCGAGCTTTAGGGGGACTAATGAAAAACTGTTTTTT. Its translation is CASSLEASFRGTNEKLFF. The whole variable domain, remainder taken from reference TRBV11-1 and TRBJ1-4, is EAEVAQSPRYKITEKSQAVAFWCDPISGHATLYWYRQILGQGPELLVQFQDESVVDDSQLPKDRFSAERLKGVDSTLKIQPAELGDSAMYLCASSLEASFRGTNEKLFFGSGTQLSVL.

This clonotype was seen repeatedly, ten times or more. This may be a read error, as it is one base from a much larger clone. The V call is TRBV7-8, the J call TRBJ2-1; no clear D. Germline V CDR1 and CDR2: SGHVS, FQNEAQ. Trimming stripped 3 bases from V and 8 bases from J, with 5 bases between. This CDR3 comprises 11 residues. DNA of the CDR3: TGTGCCAGCAGCTTGTACGATGAGCAGTTCTTC. Encoded protein: CASSLYDEQFF. The whole variable domain, remainder taken from reference TRBV7-8 and TRBJ2-1, is GAGVSQSPRYKVAKRGQDVALRCDPISGHVSLFWYQQALGQGPEFLTYFQNEAQLDKSGLPSDRFFAERPEGSVSTLKIQRTQQEDSAVYLCASSLYDEQFFGPGTRLTVL.

The chain carries TRBV9 and TRBJ2-3; 13 bases match TRBD2. V lost 5 bases to trimming and J lost 0 bases; unmatched junction nucleotides: 3. Germline V CDR1 and CDR2: SGDLS, YYNGEE. The CDR3 covers 16 residues. The CDR3 DNA is TGTGCCAGCAGTAGACTAGCGGGGGGTAGCACAGATACGCAGTATTTT. This translates into CASSRLAGGSTDTQYF.

The CDR3 loop reads CSANGPTGELFF. The CDR3 nucleotides read TGCAGTGCAAATGGACCCACCGGGGAGCTGTTTTTT. The chain employs TRBV20-1 and TRBJ2-2, with D uncertain. The CDR3 sequence is 12 residues long. Trimming left V 6 bases short and J 4 bases short, with 9 bases between. Germline CDR1 DFQATT, CDR2 SNEGSKA (reference sequence).

J is TRBJ2-1 and V is TRBV12-3 or TRBV12-4; 7 nucleotides agree with TRBD2. With V trimmed by 2 bases and J by 2 bases, 9 bases remained unmatched. The CDR3 is made up of 17 amino acids. This chain's CDR3 is CASSLLGGRVTYNEQFF. In DNA form, the CDR3 reads TGTGCCAGCAGTTTACTGGGAGGGAGAGTAACCTACAATGAGCAGTTCTTC.

The chain couples TRBV7-2 to TRBJ2-1; 14 bases map to TRBD2. Germline CDR1 SGHTA, CDR2 FQGNSA. This CDR3 region has 17 residues. V trimming: 5 bases; J trimming: 2 bases; junction bases outside the gene matches: 5. The CDR3 spells CASSPTGLAGAYNEQFF. CDR3 sequence (DNA): TGTGCCAGCAGCCCTACGGGACTAGCGGGAGCCTACAATGAGCAGTTCTTC.

The V gene is TRBV15, the J gene TRBJ2-1; D is perhaps TRBD1 or TRBD2 (5 bases each). Germline V gene sequence: CDR1 LNHNV, CDR2 YYDKDF (reference sequence). Trimming stripped 6 bases from V and 10 bases from J, with 10 bases between. The CDR3 has 11 amino acids. The CDR3 region is CATSTGREQFF. As DNA, the CDR3 is TGTGCCACCAGTACGGGGCGGGAGCAGTTCTTC.

This clonotype was picked up a small number of times. The CDR3 bases are TGTGCCAGCAGTTTGGGCAATAATGCTGAAGCTTTCTTT. This sequence encodes CASSLGNNAEAFF. The J gene is TRBJ1-1, the V gene TRBV12-3 or TRBV12-4; no reliable D call. V lost 3 bases and J lost 6, with 11 bases in between. This CDR3 is built from 13 residues.

The genes are TRBV7-2 and TRBJ2-5, with a tentative D call TRBD1 (5 bases). Germline values: CDR1 SGHTA, CDR2 FQGNSA. V was pared by 2 bases and J by 2 bases, with 9 bases between. The CDR3 covers 14 residues. The CDR3 sequence is CASSLMGRQETQYF. The CDR3 DNA follows: TGTGCCAGCAGCTTAATGGGGCGTCAAGAGACCCAGTACTTC.

The CDR3: CASSVGGRGSGNTIYF. The CDR3 nucleotides are TGTGCCAGCAGCGTAGGTGGAAGGGGCTCTGGAAACACCATATATTTT. The chain recombines TRBV9 with TRBJ1-3; D is possibly TRBD1 (5 bases). The ends were cut back, 0 bases at V and 0 bases at J, with 10 bases in the middle. Germline values: CDR1 SGDLS, CDR2 YYNGEE. The CDR3 spans 16 residues.

This clonotype came up a few times. This chain links TRBV7-6 with TRBJ2-7, with D maybe TRBD1 (6 bases). There are 15 residues in the CDR3. Deletions cut 0 bases from V and 7 bases from J, with 16 bases between. Germline loops: CDR1 SGHVS, CDR2 FNYEAQ. The CDR3 protein is CASSLALGQSQEQYF. CDR3 DNA: TGTGCCAGCAGCTTAGCGTTAGGACAGAGCCAAGAGCAGTACTTC.